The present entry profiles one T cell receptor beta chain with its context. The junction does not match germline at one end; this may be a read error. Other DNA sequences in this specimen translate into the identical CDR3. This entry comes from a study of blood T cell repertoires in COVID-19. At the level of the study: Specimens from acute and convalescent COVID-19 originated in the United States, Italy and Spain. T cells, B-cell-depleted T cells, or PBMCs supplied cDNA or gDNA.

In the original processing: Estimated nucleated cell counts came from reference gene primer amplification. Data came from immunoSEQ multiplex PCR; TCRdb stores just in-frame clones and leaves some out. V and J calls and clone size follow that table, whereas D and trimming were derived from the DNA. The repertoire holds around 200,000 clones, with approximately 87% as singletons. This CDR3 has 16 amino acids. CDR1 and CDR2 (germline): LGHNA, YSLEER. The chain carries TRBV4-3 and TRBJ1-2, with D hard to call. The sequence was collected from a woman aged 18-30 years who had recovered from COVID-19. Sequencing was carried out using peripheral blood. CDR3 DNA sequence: TGCGCCAGCAGTCAAGTTACGGGAGATACTAACTATGGCTACACCTTC. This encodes CASSQVTGDTNYGYTF.